The T cell receptor beta chain under discussion was sequenced for a study of cytomegalovirus exposure and HLA in healthy donors. The PCR made use of 60 Vbeta and 13 Jbeta primers. The protocol was immunoSEQ multiplex PCR, while the TCRdb copy is restricted to in-frame clones and leaves out a portion. The sample shows 150,000 to 250,000 clones, around 80% of them seen only once. The CDR3 spans 13 residues. The germline V gene has CDR1 SGHTA and CDR2 FQGNSA. Between the trimmed V and J ends, which lost 5 bases and 3 bases, there was a span of 7 bases. The gene calls are TRBV7-2 and TRBJ1-4, with D uncertain. The source of this sequence is a woman aged 25 to 39 in good health and CMV-seropositive. Sequenced sample: PBMCs. The CDR3 reads CASSNNANEKLFF. CDR3 in DNA: TGTGCCAGCAGCAACAACGCTAATGAAAAACTGTTTTTT.